Shown below are 27 T cell receptor beta chains from a single sample sequenced in a study of blood T cell repertoires in COVID-19. The repertoire was sequenced with immunoSEQ multiplex PCR; TCRdb's copy has only in-frame clones and lacks some. The sample consists of roughly 70,000 clones, more than 75% of them appearing once. The sample taken for sequencing was peripheral blood. These receptors originate from a man aged 45-65 years with active COVID-19.

The V gene is TRBV5-1, the J gene TRBJ2-1; perhaps TRBD1 as D (6 bases). Trimming took off 5 bases at V and 6 bases at J, with 18 bases between the two ends. There are 15 residues in the CDR3. Germline V gives CDR1 SGHRS, CDR2 YFSETQ. The CDR3 loop reads CASSPQTGHFNEQFF. CDR3 sequence (DNA): TGCGCCAGCAGTCCCCAAACGGGACATTTCAATGAGCAGTTCTTC.

This clone has only one observation. This chain connects TRBV5-4 to TRBJ1-2; 7 nucleotides agree with TRBD1. The CDR3 loop spans 15 amino acids. Germline values: CDR1 SGHNT, CDR2 YYREEE (reference sequence). Trimming at V came to 0 bases and at J to 4 bases, leaving 6 bases not matched to a gene. In DNA, the CDR3 is TGTGCCAGCAGCTTGGGCGGACAGGCGGGCTATGGCTACACCTTC. Protein sequence: CASSLGGQAGYGYTF.

V and J are TRBV6-6 and TRBJ2-7; 8 positions agree with TRBD2. Trimming at V came to 2 bases and at J to 5 bases, leaving 5 bases not matched to a gene. This CDR3 is 14 amino acids long. Germline V lookup: CDR1 MNHNY, CDR2 SVGAGI (reference sequence). In DNA form, the CDR3 reads TGTGCCAGCAGTTACAGACGGGAGGGGAACGAGCAGTACTTC. Translating gives CASSYRREGNEQYF.

The chain couples TRBV2 to TRBJ1-6; weak D call: TRBD1 (5 bases). This CDR3 spans 16 amino acids. V lost 6 bases, J lost 0 bases, and 12 bases lay in between. CDR1 is SNHLY and CDR2 is FYNNEI in the germline V gene. As DNA, the CDR3 is TGTGCCAGCAGGACCGACAGTAGCTCCTATAATTCACCCCTCCACTTT. It is translated as CASRTDSSSYNSPLHF.

The genes are TRBV9 and TRBJ2-1; D is uncertain. In germline, CDR1 is SGDLS, CDR2 YYNGEE. Trimming stripped 3 bases from V and 6 bases from J, with 13 bases between. There are 14 residues in the CDR3. This chain's CDR3 is CASSGGSVSNEQFF. The CDR3 nucleotides read TGTGCCAGCAGCGGAGGTTCGGTGTCCAATGAGCAGTTCTTC.

V usage is TRBV6-5 and J usage is TRBJ2-3, with a weak D call TRBD2 (6 bases). The ends were cut back, 2 bases at V and 7 bases at J, with 19 bases in the middle. The CDR3 totals 16 residues. Germline-derived CDR1 and CDR2 are MNHEY and SVGAGI. The CDR3 DNA reads as TGTGCCAGCAGTTACAGCCGGCCCGGGGGACCAAATACGCAGTATTTT. It specifies CASSYSRPGGPNTQYF.

The chain links TRBV28 to TRBJ2-1; 8 bases align to TRBD1. V gave up 7 bases and J gave up 8 bases; unmatched junction bases: 13. The germline V gene has CDR1 MDHEN and CDR2 SYDVKM. There are 15 residues in the CDR3. In DNA form, the CDR3 reads TGTGCCAGCACCCTTGGACAGGGACTCTTCGATGAGCAGTTCTTC. Its translation is CASTLGQGLFDEQFF.

The chain has TRBV7-3 and TRBJ2-2; the D gene is possibly TRBD2 (5 bases). The V end was cut by 2 bases, the J end by 1 base, with 5 bases between. The CDR3 runs 14 residues. From germline, CDR1 is SGHTA and CDR2 FQGTGA. The CDR3 nucleotides read TGTGCCAGCAGCTTAGGGAGGAACACCGGGGAGCTGTTTTTT. It specifies CASSLGRNTGELFF.

The chain employs TRBV28 and TRBJ1-2; D uncertain. The V end was cut by 6 bases, the J end by 3 bases, with 14 bases between. CDR3 size: 14 residues. The germline CDR1 and CDR2 sequences are MDHEN and SYDVKM. DNA for the CDR3: TGTGCCAGCAGACCCGAGGGCCCTCACTATGGCTACACCTTC. The encoded protein is CASRPEGPHYGYTF.

As regards this clone: In the same sample, other DNA sequences code for this CDR3. The gene calls are TRBV6-6 and TRBJ2-7; 7 nucleotides match TRBD2. Germline V gene sequence: CDR1 MNHNY, CDR2 SVGAGI (reference sequence). This CDR3 has 13 residues. The trim removed 6 bases at V and 0 bases at J, leaving 2 bases unmatched. DNA for the CDR3: TGTGCCAGCAGCCCTAGCGGCTCCTACGAGCAGTACTTC. It specifies CASSPSGSYEQYF.

This chain links TRBV7-2 with TRBJ1-1; D not certain. Germline CDR1 SGHTA, CDR2 FQGNSA. V lost 1 base, J lost 4 bases, and 13 bases lay in between. The CDR3 totals 15 residues. The DNA of the CDR3 is TGTGCCAGCAGCTTAGGAGGAGGGAGTTCCACTGAAGCTTTCTTT. This translates into CASSLGGGSSTEAFF. Filled out from reference TRBV7-2 and TRBJ1-1, the complete variable domain reads GAGVSQSPSNKVTEKGKDVELRCDPISGHTALYWYRQSLGQGLEFLIYFQGNSAPDKSGLPSDRFSAERTGGSVSTLTIQRTQQEDSAVYLCASSLGGGSSTEAFFGQGTRLTVV.

The chain employs TRBV24-1 and TRBJ1-1; D is unresolved. This CDR3 region has 14 residues. Germline assignment: CDR1 KGHDR and CDR2 SFDVKD. V gave up 9 bases and J gave up 1 base, with 14 bases separating them. CDR3 protein: CATRGRSGNTEAFF. The CDR3 region has the DNA TGTGCCACCCGCGGGCGTTCGGGGAACACTGAAGCTTTCTTT.

For the CDR3, the DNA is TGTGCCAGCAGTTACTCGAGAGGACAGAAAACCGGGGAGCTGTTTTTT. Translating it yields CASSYSRGQKTGELFF. V and J are TRBV6-5 and TRBJ2-2, with D possibly TRBD1 on 6 matching bases. The CDR3 extends over 16 amino acids. Germline CDR1 is MNHEY and CDR2 is SVGAGI. V shed 0 bases and J shed 5 bases, with 13 bases lying between them.

The chain carries TRBV7-2 and TRBJ2-7; D perhaps matches TRBD2 (6 bases). The V gene's germline CDR1 is SGHTA and CDR2 FQGNSA. V was cut by 4 bases and J by 2 bases, with 15 bases left in between. CDR3 length: 15 amino acids. CDR3 DNA: TGTGCCAGCAGCTCCCCGGGAGTGGGGCCCTACGAGCAGTACTTC. Its translation is CASSSPGVGPYEQYF.

This chain connects TRBV6-2 or TRBV6-3 to TRBJ2-5; TRBD2 agrees at 7 bases. V shed 4 bases, J shed 1 base, and the junction held 9 bases outside the gene matches. CDR1 is MNHEY, CDR2 SVGEGT, per germline. The CDR3 runs 16 residues. DNA of the CDR3: TGTGCCAGCAGTTTGTGGGGCCCTAGCGGCCAAGAGACCCAGTACTTC. Protein: CASSLWGPSGQETQYF.

The rearrangement uses TRBV7-3 and TRBJ2-3, with 8 bases aligning to TRBD2. The CDR3 totals 16 residues. The germline CDR1 and CDR2 sequences are SGHTA and FQGTGA. The V segment lost 3 bases and the J segment 1 base; nucleotides outside the gene matches: 6. This CDR3 reads CASSLSGLARTDTQYF. Here the CDR3 DNA reads TGTGCCAGCAGCTTGAGCGGACTAGCTCGCACAGATACGCAGTATTTT.

The V call is TRBV5-6, the J call TRBJ2-3, with 9 bases aligning to TRBD2. Germline trimming cut 3 bases from V and 0 bases from J; bases unmatched to any gene: 5. Germline V gene data show CDR1 as SGHDT and CDR2 as YYEEEE. This CDR3 region has 16 residues. Here the CDR3 reads CASSSAGGRSTDTQYF. The CDR3 region has the DNA TGTGCCAGCAGCTCGGCGGGGGGGAGGAGCACAGATACGCAGTATTTT.

This chain joins TRBV23-1 and TRBJ2-1; 8 bases match TRBD2. TRBV23-1 is assigned to the ORF class and has an uncertain function. This CDR3 is 15 amino acids long. V lost 5 bases to trimming and J lost 3 bases; unmatched junction nucleotides: 6. The CDR3 reads CASSTSGSRYNEQFF. Here the CDR3 DNA reads TGCGCCAGCAGTACGAGCGGGAGCCGCTACAATGAGCAGTTCTTC.

The chain is built from TRBV6-2 or TRBV6-3 and TRBJ2-7, with D possibly matching TRBD1 (6 bases). From germline, CDR1 is MNHEY and CDR2 SVGEGT. This CDR3 spans 13 amino acids. The V end was cut by 6 bases, the J end by 1 base, with 10 bases between. The CDR3 DNA follows: TGTGCCAGCAGCTCAGGACAGTCCTACGAGCAGTACTTC. It specifies CASSSGQSYEQYF.

The chain is built from TRBV11-2 and TRBJ2-7; 13 bases align to TRBD2. Germline V gene lookup returns CDR1 SGHAT and CDR2 FQNNGV. The CDR3 has 15 amino acids. V lost 4 bases, J lost 6 bases, and 6 bases stayed unmatched. CDR3 region: CASSYGLAGVREQYF. In DNA, the CDR3 is TGTGCCAGCAGCTACGGACTAGCGGGAGTTCGCGAGCAGTACTTC.

The chain employs TRBV7-2 and TRBJ2-2; 7 bases line up with TRBD1. Germline loops: CDR1 SGHTA, CDR2 FQGNSA. Unmatched junction bases numbered 5, after V lost 1 base and J lost 6 bases. This CDR3 is 15 amino acids long. This CDR3 reads CASSLVQGSSGELFF. CDR3 DNA sequence: TGTGCCAGCAGCTTAGTACAGGGGTCGTCCGGGGAGCTGTTTTTT.

The gene calls are TRBV11-3 and TRBJ1-1; no clear D. This CDR3 comprises 13 residues. CDR1 SGHNT and CDR2 YENEEA come from the germline V gene. The V end was cut by 0 bases, the J end by 5 bases, with 7 bases between. The CDR3 nucleotides read TGTGCCAGCAGCTTAGAAGATAGAACTGAAGCTTTCTTT. Protein: CASSLEDRTEAFF. The full variable domain, completed using reference TRBV11-3 and TRBJ1-1, is EAGVVQSPRYKIIEKKQPVAFWCNPISGHNTLYWYLQNLGQGPELLIRYENEEAVDDSQLPKDRFSAERLKGVDSTLKIQPAELGDSAVYLCASSLEDRTEAFFGQGTRLTVV.

The chain joins TRBV5-4 to TRBJ2-1; D ambiguous. Germline V gene sequence: CDR1 SGHNT, CDR2 YYREEE (reference sequence). CDR3 length equals 12 residues. The V end was cut by 0 bases, the J end by 8 bases, with 6 bases between. The CDR3 DNA is TGTGCCAGCAGCTTGGTCGGGTATGAGCAGTTCTTC. Its protein product is CASSLVGYEQFF.

The V call is TRBV28, the J call TRBJ2-6; D remains unclear. CDR1 is MDHEN, CDR2 SYDVKM, per germline. The V end was cut by 4 bases, the J end by 2 bases, with 12 bases between. The CDR3 has 16 residues. The CDR3: CASSYLVGAGANVLTF. The CDR3, as DNA: TGTGCCAGCAGTTATCTAGTTGGAGCTGGGGCCAACGTCCTGACTTTC.

The chain recombines TRBV12-5 with TRBJ2-2, with TRBD2 as a possible D gene (5 bases). The length of the CDR3 is 14 residues. V shed 7 bases and J shed 1 base, with 10 bases lying between them. Germline loops: CDR1 LGHNT, CDR2 FRNRAP. CDR3 bases: TGTGCTAGTGTGAAGGCGGGGAACACCGGGGAGCTGTTTTTT. It translates to CASVKAGNTGELFF.

The rearrangement uses TRBV7-2 and TRBJ1-2; D not certain. The germline V gene has CDR1 SGHTA and CDR2 FQGNSA. The CDR3 has 14 residues. V lost 2 bases and J lost 4, with 11 bases in between. In DNA form, the CDR3 reads TGTGCCAGCAGCTTATCCGCTTACAGCTATGGCTACACCTTC. This encodes CASSLSAYSYGYTF.

V gene TRBV7-2 combines with J gene TRBJ1-2; D uncertain. The CDR3 loop spans 14 amino acids. Trimming stripped 2 bases from V and 6 bases from J, with 13 bases between. Germline CDR1 and CDR2: SGHTA and FQGNSA. As DNA, the CDR3 is TGTGCCAGCAGCTTAATCAACCGCGGCAATGGCTACACCTTC. It is translated as CASSLINRGNGYTF.